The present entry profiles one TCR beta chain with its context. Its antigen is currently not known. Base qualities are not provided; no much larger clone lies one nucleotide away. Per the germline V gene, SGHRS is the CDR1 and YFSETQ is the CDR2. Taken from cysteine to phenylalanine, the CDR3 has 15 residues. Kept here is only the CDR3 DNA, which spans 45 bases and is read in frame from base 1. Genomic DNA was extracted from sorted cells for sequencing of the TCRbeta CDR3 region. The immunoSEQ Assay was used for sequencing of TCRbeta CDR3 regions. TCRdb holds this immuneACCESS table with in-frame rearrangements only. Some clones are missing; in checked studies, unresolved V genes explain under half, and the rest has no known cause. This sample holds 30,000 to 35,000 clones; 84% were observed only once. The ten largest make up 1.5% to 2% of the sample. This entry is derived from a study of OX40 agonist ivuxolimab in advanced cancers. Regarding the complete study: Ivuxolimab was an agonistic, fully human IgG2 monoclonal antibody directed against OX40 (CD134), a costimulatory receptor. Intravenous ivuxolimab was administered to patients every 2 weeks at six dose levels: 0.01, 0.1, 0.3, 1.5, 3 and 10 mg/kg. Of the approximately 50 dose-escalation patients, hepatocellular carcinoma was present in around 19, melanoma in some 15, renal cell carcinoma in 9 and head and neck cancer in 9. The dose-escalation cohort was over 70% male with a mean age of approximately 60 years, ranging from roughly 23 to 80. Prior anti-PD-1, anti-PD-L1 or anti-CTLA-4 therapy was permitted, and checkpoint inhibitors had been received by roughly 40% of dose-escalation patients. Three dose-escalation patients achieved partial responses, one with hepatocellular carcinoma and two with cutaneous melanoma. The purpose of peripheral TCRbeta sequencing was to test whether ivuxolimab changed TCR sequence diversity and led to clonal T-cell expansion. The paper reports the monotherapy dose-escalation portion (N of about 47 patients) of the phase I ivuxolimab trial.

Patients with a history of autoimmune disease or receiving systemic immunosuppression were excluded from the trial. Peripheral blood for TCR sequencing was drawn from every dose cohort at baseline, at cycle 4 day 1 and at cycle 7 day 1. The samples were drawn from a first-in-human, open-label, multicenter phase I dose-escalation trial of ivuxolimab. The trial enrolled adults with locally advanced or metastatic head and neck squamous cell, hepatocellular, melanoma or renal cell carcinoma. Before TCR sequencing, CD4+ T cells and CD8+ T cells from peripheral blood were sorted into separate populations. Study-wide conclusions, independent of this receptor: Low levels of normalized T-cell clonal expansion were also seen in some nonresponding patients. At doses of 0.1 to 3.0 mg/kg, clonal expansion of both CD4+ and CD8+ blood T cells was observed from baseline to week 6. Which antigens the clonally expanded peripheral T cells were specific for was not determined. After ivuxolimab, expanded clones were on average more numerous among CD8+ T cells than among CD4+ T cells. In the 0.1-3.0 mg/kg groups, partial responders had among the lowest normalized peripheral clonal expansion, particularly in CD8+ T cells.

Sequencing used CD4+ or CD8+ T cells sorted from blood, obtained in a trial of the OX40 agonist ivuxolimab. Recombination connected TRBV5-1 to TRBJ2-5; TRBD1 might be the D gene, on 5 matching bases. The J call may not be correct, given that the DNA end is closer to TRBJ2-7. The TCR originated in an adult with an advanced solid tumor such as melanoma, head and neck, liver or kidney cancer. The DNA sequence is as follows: TGCGCCAGCAGCTTGGACCCAGGGATCGCCTACGAGCAGTACTTC. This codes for CASSLDPGIAYEQYF.